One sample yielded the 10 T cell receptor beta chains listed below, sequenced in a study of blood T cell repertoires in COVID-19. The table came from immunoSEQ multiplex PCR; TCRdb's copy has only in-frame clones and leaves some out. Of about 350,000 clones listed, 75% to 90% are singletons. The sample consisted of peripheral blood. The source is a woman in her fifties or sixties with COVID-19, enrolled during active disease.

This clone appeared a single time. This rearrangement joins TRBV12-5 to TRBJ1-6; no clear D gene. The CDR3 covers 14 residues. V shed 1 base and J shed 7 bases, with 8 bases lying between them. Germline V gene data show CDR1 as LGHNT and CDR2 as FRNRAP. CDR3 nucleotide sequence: TGTGCTAGTGGTTTGGGGGCAGACAATTCACCCCTCCACTTT. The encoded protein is CASGLGADNSPLHF.

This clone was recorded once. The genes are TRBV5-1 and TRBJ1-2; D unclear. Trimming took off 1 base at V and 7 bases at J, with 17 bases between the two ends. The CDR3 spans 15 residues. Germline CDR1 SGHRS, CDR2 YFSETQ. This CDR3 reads CASSLSSGKDGGYTF. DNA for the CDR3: TGCGCCAGCAGCTTGTCCAGCGGGAAGGACGGTGGCTACACCTTC.

The CDR3 DNA reads as TGTGCCATGGGCCTCACCGGGGAGCTGTTTTTT. This sequence encodes CAMGLTGELFF. The V gene is TRBV12-3 or TRBV12-4, the J gene TRBJ2-2; D uncertain. The CDR3 runs 11 residues. Trimming pared 10 bases from V and 4 bases from J, leaving 7 bases between.

The CDR3 is CASSDYQRQANTGELFF. The CDR3 DNA sequence: TGTGCCAGCAGTGATTACCAGAGACAGGCGAACACCGGGGAGCTGTTTTTT. The chain carries TRBV3-1 (or the pseudogene TRBV3-2) and TRBJ2-2, with D possibly TRBD1 on 6 matching bases. This CDR3 comprises 17 residues. Trimming shortened V by 6 bases and J by 0 bases, and 17 bases separated the two germline ends. Looked up from germline, CDR1 is LGHDT and CDR2 is YNNKEL (reference sequence).

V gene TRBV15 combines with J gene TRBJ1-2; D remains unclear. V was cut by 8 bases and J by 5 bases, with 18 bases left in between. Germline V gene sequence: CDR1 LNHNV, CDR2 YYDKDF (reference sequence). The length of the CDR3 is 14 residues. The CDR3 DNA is TGTGCCACCTCAGACCCCAACGGGTTTTATGGCTACACCTTC. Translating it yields CATSDPNGFYGYTF.

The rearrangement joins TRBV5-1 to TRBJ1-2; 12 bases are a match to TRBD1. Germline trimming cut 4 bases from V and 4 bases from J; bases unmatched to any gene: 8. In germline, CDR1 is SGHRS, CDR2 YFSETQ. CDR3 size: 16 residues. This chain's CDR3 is CASSRGTGGAGYGYTF. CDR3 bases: TGCGCCAGCAGCCGCGGGACAGGGGGCGCCGGCTATGGCTACACCTTC.

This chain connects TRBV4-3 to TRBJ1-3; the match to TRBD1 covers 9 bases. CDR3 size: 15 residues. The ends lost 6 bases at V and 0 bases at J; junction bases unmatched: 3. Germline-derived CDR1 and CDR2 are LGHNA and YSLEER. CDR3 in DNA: TGCGCCAGCAGGCGGGACAGGGACTCTGGAAACACCATATATTTT. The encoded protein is CASRRDRDSGNTIYF.

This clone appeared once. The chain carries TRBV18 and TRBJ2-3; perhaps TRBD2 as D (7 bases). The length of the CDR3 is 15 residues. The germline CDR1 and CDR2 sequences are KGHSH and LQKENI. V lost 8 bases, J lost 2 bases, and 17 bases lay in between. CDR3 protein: CASAPRGGATDTQYF. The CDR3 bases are TGTGCCAGCGCCCCAAGGGGGGGGGCCACAGATACGCAGTATTTT.

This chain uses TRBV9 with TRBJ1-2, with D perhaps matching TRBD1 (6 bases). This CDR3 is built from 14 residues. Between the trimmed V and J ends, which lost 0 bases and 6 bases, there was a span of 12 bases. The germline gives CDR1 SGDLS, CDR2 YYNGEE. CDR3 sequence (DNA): TGTGCCAGCAGCGTAGGGGACAAGAGCCATGGCTACACCTTC. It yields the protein CASSVGDKSHGYTF.

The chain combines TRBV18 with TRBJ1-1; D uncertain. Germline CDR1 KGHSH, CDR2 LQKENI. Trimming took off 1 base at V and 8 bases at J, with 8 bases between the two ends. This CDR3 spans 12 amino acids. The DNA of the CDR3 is TGTGCCAGCTCACCACTCCGGGAGGAAGCTTTCTTT. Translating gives CASSPLREEAFF.